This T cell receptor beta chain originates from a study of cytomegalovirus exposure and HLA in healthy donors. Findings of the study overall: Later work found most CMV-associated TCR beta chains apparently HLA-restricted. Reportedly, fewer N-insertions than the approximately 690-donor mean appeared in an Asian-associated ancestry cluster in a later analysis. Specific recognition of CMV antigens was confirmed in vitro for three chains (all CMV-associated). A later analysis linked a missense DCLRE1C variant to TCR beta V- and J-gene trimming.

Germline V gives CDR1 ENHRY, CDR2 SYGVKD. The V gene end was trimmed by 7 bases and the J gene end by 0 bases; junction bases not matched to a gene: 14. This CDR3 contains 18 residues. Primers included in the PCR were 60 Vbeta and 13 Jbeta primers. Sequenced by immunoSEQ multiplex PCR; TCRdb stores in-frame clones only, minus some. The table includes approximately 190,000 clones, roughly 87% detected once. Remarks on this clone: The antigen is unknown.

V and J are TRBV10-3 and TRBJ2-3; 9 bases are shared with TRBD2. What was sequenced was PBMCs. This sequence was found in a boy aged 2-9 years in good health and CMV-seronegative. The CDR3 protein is CAINSGRAGGPSTDTQYF. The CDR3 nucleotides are TGTGCCATCAACTCAGGCAGGGCGGGAGGGCCGAGCACAGATACGCAGTATTTT.